This T cell receptor beta chain was captured in a study of identical twins. Study results and caveats: Twins' excess sharing was less marked for out-of-frame beta sequences.

This clonotype occurred a few times. No antigen is known for it. TCRdb used MiXCR to reprocess the 5' RACE reads, holding one entry per CDR3 protein. Among some 1,700,000 distinct CDR3 sequences listed, under 35% were seen once. Healthy Caucasians, and only they, were the donors. Sequencing was carried out using cord blood. The clonotype originates from a newborn girl in good health.

CDR3 sequence (DNA): TGTGCCAGCAGCTCTAGATTCGGCAATCAGCCCCAGCATTTT. It codes for CASSSRFGNQPQHF. This rearrangement joins TRBV7-8 to TRBJ1-5; D gene uncertain. The CDR3 sequence is 14 residues long. CDR1 is SGHVS, CDR2 FQNEAQ, per germline. V was shortened by 4 bases and J by 2 bases, with 9 bases between the two germline ends.